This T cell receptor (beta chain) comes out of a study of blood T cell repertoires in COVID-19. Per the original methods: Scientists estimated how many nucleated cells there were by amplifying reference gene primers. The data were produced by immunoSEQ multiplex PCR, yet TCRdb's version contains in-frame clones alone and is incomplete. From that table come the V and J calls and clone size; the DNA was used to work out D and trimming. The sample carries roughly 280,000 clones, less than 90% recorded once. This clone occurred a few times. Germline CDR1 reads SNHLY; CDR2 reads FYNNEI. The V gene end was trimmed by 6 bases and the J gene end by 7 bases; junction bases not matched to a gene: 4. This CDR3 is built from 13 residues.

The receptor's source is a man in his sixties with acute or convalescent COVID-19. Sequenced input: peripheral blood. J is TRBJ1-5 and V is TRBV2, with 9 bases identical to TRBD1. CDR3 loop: CASRGQGSQPQHF. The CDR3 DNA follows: TGTGCCAGCAGGGGACAGGGTTCGCAGCCCCAGCATTTT.